This T cell receptor beta chain was retrieved from a study of T cells in Graves' hyperthyroidism and ophthalmopathy. This clonotype occurred many times. TCR beta CDR3 regions were amplified from RNA transcripts. During a first-round RT-PCR of the TCR CDR3, the HTBI primer set was used. MiXCR, applied by TCRdb to the multiplex PCR reads, yields one record per CDR3 protein. Of around 340,000 distinct CDR3 sequences listed, about a sixth were seen once; the top ten hold around a third. The clonotype originates from a woman in her thirties with Graves' hyperthyroidism that later progressed to Graves' ophthalmopathy. Material for sequencing was blood.

This CDR3 reads CASSAAGGPYEQYF. The CDR3 DNA is TGTGCCAGCAGCGCAGCGGGAGGGCCTTACGAGCAGTACTTC. The rearrangement uses TRBV7-9 and TRBJ2-7; TRBD2 matches at 10 bases. The CDR3 extends over 14 amino acids. CDR1 SEHNR and CDR2 FQNEAQ come from the germline V gene (reference sequence). The J segment lost 4 bases and the V segment lost 5 bases, leaving 5 bases of the junction unmatched. Full variable domain (outside the CDR3, taken from reference TRBV7-9 and TRBJ2-7): DTGVSQNPRHKITKRGQNVTFRCDPISEHNRLYWYRQTLGQGPEFLTYFQNEAQLEKSRLLSDRFSAERPKGSFSTLEIQRTEQGDSAMYLCASSAAGGPYEQYFGPGTRLTVT.